These T cell receptor beta chains were read from a single sample in a study of cytomegalovirus exposure and HLA in healthy donors. Sequencing was performed with immunoSEQ multiplex PCR; in TCRdb, only in-frame clones are kept and a portion is missing. The sample lists 130,000 or so clones; roughly 88% were seen once. Specimen: PBMCs. These receptors originate from a woman aged 18-35 years in good health and CMV-seropositive. Both conserved end residues are part of each CDR3. The D gene is left open where the match is weak. Only some rows state a clone size, as once, few, many or a class for expanded clones.

cdr3_nt cdr3_aa d_call v_call clone_size j_call
TGTGCCAGCTCAAGGGAGAGCTCCTACGAGCAGTACTTC CASSRESSYEQYF NA TRBV18 NA TRBJ2-7
TGTGCCAGCAGCTTAGCTAACGGGGGGAAAACAGATACGCAGTATTTT CASSLANGGKTDTQYF TRBD2 TRBV7-6 NA TRBJ2-3
TGTTCCAGCAGCTCAGGAACAGTTAACTATGGCTACACCTTC CSSSSGTVNYGYTF NA TRBV7-9 NA TRBJ1-2
TGTGCCAGCAGCTACAGCCGGCTATCCTTAGCCAAAAACATTCAGTACTTC CASSYSRLSLAKNIQYF NA TRBV27 NA TRBJ2-4
TGTGCCAGCAGACAGGGGGGTCGCACTGAAGCTTTCTTT CASRQGGRTEAFF TRBD1 TRBV27 once TRBJ1-1
TGTGCTAGTGGTTTGTACTCCACAGATACGCAGTATTTT CASGLYSTDTQYF NA TRBV12-5 NA TRBJ2-3
TGCGCCAGCAGCCCAACCCCGTGGGGCCGTTCACCCCTCCACTTT CASSPTPWGRSPLHF NA TRBV4-1 NA TRBJ1-6
TGTGCCAGAAGCTTCAAGACTAGCGGGGGGGACCCAGATACGCAGTATTTT CARSFKTSGGDPDTQYF TRBD2 TRBV5-3 NA TRBJ2-3
TGCGCCAGCAGCCCGGCGGACTATGGCTACACCTTC CASSPADYGYTF NA TRBV5-1 NA TRBJ1-2
TGTGCCAGCAGCTTAGACGGTAATGGCTACACCTTC CASSLDGNGYTF NA TRBV7-9 few TRBJ1-2
TGCAGCCAGACAGGGGAAAAGAATGGTGAGCAGTTCTTC CSQTGEKNGEQFF TRBD1 TRBV29-1 NA TRBJ2-1
TGTGCCAGCAGCTCCGCCCCCCCTAGCGGGCTCGGTGAGCAGTTCTTC CASSSAPPSGLGEQFF TRBD2 TRBV7-9 NA TRBJ2-1
TGTGCCGGAACGACAGGAGAGAACACCGGGGAGCTGTTTTTT CAGTTGENTGELFF NA TRBV7-9 NA TRBJ2-2
TGCGCCAGCAGCCAAGCTGTTAAGAGCGGGGGGGCACATACGCAGTATTTT CASSQAVKSGGAHTQYF TRBD2 TRBV4-1 NA TRBJ2-3
TGTGCCAGCAGTTACTCGAACAGTTTAAGCTCCTACGAGCAGTACTTC CASSYSNSLSSYEQYF NA TRBV6-5 NA TRBJ2-7
TGTGCCAGTAGTTTTAACAGGGGCGGGAATCAGCCCCAGCATTTT CASSFNRGGNQPQHF TRBD1 TRBV19 NA TRBJ1-5
TGTGCCAGCAGTGACAATGAGGACAGGGGGATAGGATTTGAAAAACTGTTTTTT CASSDNEDRGIGFEKLFF TRBD1 TRBV2 once TRBJ1-4
TGTGCCAGCAGCCCAGACAGGGAGGATGGCTACACCTTC CASSPDREDGYTF TRBD1 TRBV7-9 once TRBJ1-2
TGTGCCAGCAGCTTGGGGACTAGCGGTATTACAGATACGCAGTATTTT CASSLGTSGITDTQYF TRBD2 TRBV5-5 NA TRBJ2-3
TGCGCCAGCAGCCAAGTGGGCCGGGACAGAGGGGCAGATACGCAGTATTTT CASSQVGRDRGADTQYF TRBD1 TRBV4-1 NA TRBJ2-3
TGCGCCAGCAGCCAAGGCTACGTTCCGGGACAGGGAGAAGCTTTCTTT CASSQGYVPGQGEAFF TRBD1 TRBV4-1 once TRBJ1-1
TGTGCCAGTCCCAATACTGAAGCTTTCTTT CASPNTEAFF NA TRBV19 NA TRBJ1-1
TGTGCCAGCAGCTTAGGAGGACACAACACCGGGGAGCTGTTTTTT CASSLGGHNTGELFF NA TRBV7-9 NA TRBJ2-2
TGTGCCAGCAGTTTAACGGGACAGGGGAATGAGCAGTACTTC CASSLTGQGNEQYF TRBD1 TRBV27 NA TRBJ2-7
TGCGCCACAGGTAGTAGAGAGACCCAGTACTTC CATGSRETQYF NA TRBV4-1 NA TRBJ2-5
TGCAGCGTCGAAGAGAGGGAGTCCTACGAGCAGTACTTC CSVEERESYEQYF NA TRBV29-1 NA TRBJ2-7
TGTGCCAGCAGTGTGACAGGGTTGAGCAATCAGCCCCAGCATTTT CASSVTGLSNQPQHF TRBD1 TRBV2 NA TRBJ1-5
TGTGCCAGCAGCCCGACTTTTACTCAAGAGACCCAGTACTTC CASSPTFTQETQYF NA TRBV7-6 NA TRBJ2-5
TGTGCCAGTAGTATCCGGGGGTTGGGTTACGAGCAGTACTTC CASSIRGLGYEQYF NA TRBV19 NA TRBJ2-7
TGTGCCAGCAGTCCAAGCCGAACAGGGTTCGAAGCTTTCTTT CASSPSRTGFEAFF NA TRBV6-5 NA TRBJ1-1
TGCAGCGTTGTGGGGGGGGGAACTGAAGCTTTCTTT CSVVGGGTEAFF NA TRBV29-1 NA TRBJ1-1
TGTGCCAGCAGCCAAGATGACCGGGGATTGCGCTATGGCTACACCTTC CASSQDDRGLRYGYTF NA TRBV14 NA TRBJ1-2
TGTGCCAGCAGAAAGTCAGGGTTGCCTGGGGCCAACGTCCTGACTTTC CASRKSGLPGANVLTF NA TRBV27 NA TRBJ2-6
TGTGCCAGCAGCTTAGACCCCCTTAATTCACCCCTCCACTTT CASSLDPLNSPLHF NA TRBV11-2 NA TRBJ1-6
TGTGCCAGCAGCCACGGGGGCAATGAGCAGTTCTTC CASSHGGNEQFF NA TRBV27 NA TRBJ2-1
TGTGCCAGCAGCGTAGGGAGCGGGGGGTCCTCCTACAATGAGCAGTTCTTC CASSVGSGGSSYNEQFF TRBD2 TRBV9 NA TRBJ2-1
TGTGCCAGCAGCCGAAGACAGGGACCTTGGGACGAGCAGTACTTC CASSRRQGPWDEQYF TRBD1 TRBV7-9 NA TRBJ2-7
TGTGCCAGCAGTGAACAGCTGAACACCGGGGAGCTGTTTTTT CASSEQLNTGELFF NA TRBV6-4 few TRBJ2-2
TGTGCCAGCAGGGATCTCCCAAGGGGCTCCTATAATTCACCCCTCCACTTT CASRDLPRGSYNSPLHF NA TRBV28 NA TRBJ1-6
TGTGCCAGCAGGGCCGGGGACTCCTATAATTCACCCCTCCACTTT CASRAGDSYNSPLHF NA TRBV7-9 NA TRBJ1-6
TGTGCCAGCAGCCAGCGGGGGGGGACGGAGGAGACCCAGTACTTC CASSQRGGTEETQYF TRBD2 TRBV7-6 once TRBJ2-5
TGTGCCAGCTCACCAGCGCAGGGGGCCCCAGAGACCCAGTACTTC CASSPAQGAPETQYF TRBD1 TRBV18 few TRBJ2-5
TGTGCCAGCAGTACGACAGTAAGGAACACTGAAGCTTTCTTT CASSTTVRNTEAFF NA TRBV6-5 once TRBJ1-1
TGTGCCAGCAGTTCCGGACAGGGTAATCAGCCCCAGCATTTT CASSSGQGNQPQHF TRBD1 TRBV6-5 NA TRBJ1-5
TGTGCCAGCAGTCCCATGGGACAGAACACTGAAGCTTTCTTT CASSPMGQNTEAFF NA TRBV6-1 NA TRBJ1-1
TGTGCCAGCAGTGAAATCTCCAAAAACATTCAGTACTTC CASSEISKNIQYF NA TRBV2 NA TRBJ2-4
TGTGCCAGCAGCAAATACAGGAAAAGGTCAACCTACGAGCAGTACTTC CASSKYRKRSTYEQYF NA TRBV21-1 NA TRBJ2-7
TGTGCCAGCAGCCAAGCAAGGGGGAGTGAAAAACTGTTTTTT CASSQARGSEKLFF NA TRBV4-2 NA TRBJ1-4
TGTGCCAGCCGGGGGGGCGGAAACATTCAGTACTTC CASRGGGNIQYF TRBD2 TRBV2 NA TRBJ2-4
TGTGCCAGCAAGTTTGGGTGGAGCGGCTACACCTTC CASKFGWSGYTF NA TRBV6-1 NA TRBJ1-2
TGTGCCAGCAGCTTACAACAATACACTGAAGCTTTCTTT CASSLQQYTEAFF NA TRBV11-2 once TRBJ1-1
TGTGCCAGCAGTGGGCCAGGGGTTCTATATGGCTACACCTTC CASSGPGVLYGYTF NA TRBV28 NA TRBJ1-2
TGCGCCAGCAGCCAAGCTGCCGGGACAGGGTTATCCTACGAGCAGTACTTC CASSQAAGTGLSYEQYF TRBD1 TRBV4-1 NA TRBJ2-7